Below are 5 T cell receptor beta chains sequenced from a single sample in a study of shared clonotypes between healthy human individuals. Assay: immunoSEQ multiplex PCR; the TCRdb copy retains only in-frame clones and omits some. The data show 1,100,000 or so clones, approximately 80% seen once. The material sequenced was memory CD4+ T cells from PBMCs. Subset defined: CD45RA-negative fraction. These receptors originate from a man between 18 and 29 years old in good health. Some clones in this sample may be carry-over from other donors' samples.

This chain links TRBV27 with TRBJ2-2; D possibly corresponds to TRBD2 (6 bases). V shed 8 bases and J shed 0 bases, with 10 bases lying between them. The CDR3 length is 14 residues. CDR1 is MNHEY and CDR2 is SMNVEV in the germline V gene (reference sequence). CDR3 sequence: CASRTNPNTGELFF. In DNA, the CDR3 is TGTGCCAGCCGGACTAACCCGAACACCGGGGAGCTGTTTTTT.

The chain employs TRBV14 and TRBJ1-5; D call uncertain. The CDR3 contains 13 residues. Germline-derived CDR1 and CDR2 are SGHDN and FVKESK. V was trimmed by 5 bases and J by 3 bases, leaving 8 bases between them. The CDR3 nucleotides read TGTGCCAGCAGCTGGGGAAACAATCAGCCCCAGCATTTT. Translated: CASSWGNNQPQHF.

This clone was seen once. The V gene is TRBV2, the J gene TRBJ2-5; TRBD2 matches at 11 bases. The germline CDR1 and CDR2 sequences are SNHLY and FYNNEI. This CDR3 contains 16 residues. Trimming took 5 bases from V and 5 from J; bases not matched to a gene: 10. The CDR3 here is CASSLELAGVGETQYF. The CDR3 bases are TGTGCCAGCAGTTTAGAACTAGCGGGAGTAGGGGAGACCCAGTACTTC.

This chain uses TRBV28 with TRBJ2-2, with D hard to call. The CDR3 is 14 residues long. V was shortened by 3 bases and J by 1 base, with 6 bases between the two germline ends. CDR1 is MDHEN and CDR2 is SYDVKM in the germline V gene. CDR3 sequence (DNA): TGTGCCAGCAGTTTGTCGGGGAACACCGGGGAGCTGTTTTTT. It translates to CASSLSGNTGELFF.

This clone was seen a single time. Other DNA sequences of this sample code for an identical CDR3. This chain uses TRBV7-9 with TRBJ1-5; 7 nucleotides match TRBD1. This CDR3 region has 14 residues. V lost 5 bases to trimming and J lost 2 bases; unmatched junction nucleotides: 3. Germline V CDR1 and CDR2: SEHNR, FQNEAQ (reference sequence). The CDR3 nucleotides read TGTGCCAGCAGCCTAGACAGGGGCAATCAGCCCCAGCATTTT. Translated, it gives CASSLDRGNQPQHF.